Below, 2 T cell receptor beta chains from the same sample are listed, as sequenced in a study of blood T cell repertoires in COVID-19. The assay was immunoSEQ multiplex PCR, and TCRdb's table has in-frame clones only and misses some. The table shows about 150,000 clones, with 79% occurring only once. Sequencing was done on a sample of PBMCs or T cells enriched from blood (not recorded which). The source of these receptors is a woman aged 65 to 85 in a cohort exposed to, infected with or recovered from COVID-19 (not recorded which).

V gene TRBV19 combines with J gene TRBJ2-4, with D perhaps matching TRBD1 (5 bases). This CDR3 has 11 residues. V lost 10 bases to trimming and J lost 8 bases, with 12 bases between them. Germline CDR1 and CDR2: LNHDA and SQIVND (reference sequence). CDR3 nucleotide sequence: TGTGCCACCAGCTTACAGGACATTCAGTACTTC. Encoded protein: CATSLQDIQYF.

The chain joins TRBV15 to TRBJ2-3; 9 nucleotides match TRBD2. This CDR3 is built from 17 residues. In germline, CDR1 is LNHNV, CDR2 YYDKDF (reference sequence). The junction had 6 bases not matched to a gene; V was cut back by 0 bases and J by 2 bases. CDR3 sequence: CATSRDLLAGFTDTQYF. The CDR3 region has the DNA TGTGCCACCAGCAGAGATCTACTAGCGGGTTTCACAGATACGCAGTATTTT.